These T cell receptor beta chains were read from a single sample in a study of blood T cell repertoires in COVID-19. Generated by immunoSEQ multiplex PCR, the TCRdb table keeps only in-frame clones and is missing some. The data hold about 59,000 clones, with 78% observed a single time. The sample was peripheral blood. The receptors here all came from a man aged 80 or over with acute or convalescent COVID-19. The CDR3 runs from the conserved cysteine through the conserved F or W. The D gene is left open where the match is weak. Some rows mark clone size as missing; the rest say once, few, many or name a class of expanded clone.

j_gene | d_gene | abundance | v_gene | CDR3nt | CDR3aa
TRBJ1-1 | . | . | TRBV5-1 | TGCGCCAGCAACATTGGGGGCCCGAACACTGAAGCTTTCTTT | CASNIGGPNTEAFF
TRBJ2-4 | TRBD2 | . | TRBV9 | TGTGCCAGCAGCGGAGGACTAGCGGGGGGGCCAGGGGCCAAAAACATTCAGTACTTC | CASSGGLAGGPGAKNIQYF
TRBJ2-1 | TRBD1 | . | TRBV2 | TGTGCCAGCAGGGAGGACAGGGCTTACAATGAGCAGTTCTTC | CASREDRAYNEQFF
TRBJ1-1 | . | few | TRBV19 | TGTGCCAGTAGTATGGGGATGGCTCAGGGTATGTCAGCTTTCTTT | CASSMGMAQGMSAFF
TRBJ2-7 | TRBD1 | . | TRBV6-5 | TGTGCCAGCACCCTGGGGACAGGGGTGTACGAGCAGTACTTC | CASTLGTGVYEQYF
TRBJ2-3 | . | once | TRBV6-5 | TGTGCCAGCAGTTACCGACCGGGTTCAGATACGCAGTATTTT | CASSYRPGSDTQYF
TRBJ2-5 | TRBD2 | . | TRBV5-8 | TGTGCCAGCAGCTGGGGGAGCGGGGGCCAAGAGACCCAGTACTTC | CASSWGSGGQETQYF
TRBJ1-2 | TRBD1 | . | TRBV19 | TGTGCCAGTAAGGGACAGGGGGCCAACTATGGCTACACCTTC | CASKGQGANYGYTF
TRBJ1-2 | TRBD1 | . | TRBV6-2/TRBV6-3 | TGTGCCAGCAGTTACTCCGGGACAACAGGGGGCATCACCTTC | CASSYSGTTGGITF
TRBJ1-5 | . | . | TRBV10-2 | TGCGCCAGCAGAGATACAGGTATGGTCAATCAGCCCCAGCATTTT | CASRDTGMVNQPQHF
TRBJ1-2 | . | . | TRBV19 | TGTGCCAGCCAAAACGGGGGGGCCCGTGGCTACACCTTC | CASQNGGARGYTF
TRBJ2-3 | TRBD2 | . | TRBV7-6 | TGTGCCAGCAGCGGCCGACTAGCGGGAGGCACAGATACGCAGTATTTT | CASSGRLAGGTDTQYF
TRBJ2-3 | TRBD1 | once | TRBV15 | TGTGCCACCAGCAGAGATACCGGGACAGCGTCTAGCACAGATACGCAGTATTTT | CATSRDTGTASSTDTQYF
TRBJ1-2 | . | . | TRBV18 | TGTGCCAGCTCACCAGTGACAGCGACCACTAACTATGGCTACACCTTC | CASSPVTATTNYGYTF
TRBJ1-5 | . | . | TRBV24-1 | TGTGCCACCAGTGATCGGGGGTCTCAGCCCCAGCATTTT | CATSDRGSQPQHF
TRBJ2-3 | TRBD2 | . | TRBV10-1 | TGCGCCAGCAAAGTGGGTAGCGGGTGCACAGATACGCAGTATTTT | CASKVGSGCTDTQYF
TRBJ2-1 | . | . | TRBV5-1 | TGCGCCAGCAGCTTGAGAAGAGACAGCCACAATGAGCAGTTCTTC | CASSLRRDSHNEQFF